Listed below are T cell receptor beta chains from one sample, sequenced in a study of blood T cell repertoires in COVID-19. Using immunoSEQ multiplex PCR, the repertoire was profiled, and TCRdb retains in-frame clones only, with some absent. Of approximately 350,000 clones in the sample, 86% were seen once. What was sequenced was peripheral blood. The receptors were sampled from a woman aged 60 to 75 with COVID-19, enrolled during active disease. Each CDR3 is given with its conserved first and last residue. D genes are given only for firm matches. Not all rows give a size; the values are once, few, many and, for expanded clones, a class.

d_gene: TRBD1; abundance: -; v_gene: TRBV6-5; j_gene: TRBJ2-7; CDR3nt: TGTGCCAGTAGACAGGGCACCTACGAGCAGTACTTC; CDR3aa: CASRQGTYEQYF
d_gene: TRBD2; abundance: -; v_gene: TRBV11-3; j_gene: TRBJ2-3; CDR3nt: TGTGCCAGCAGCCCCGGACTAGCGGGGGGCTTTAGCACAGATACGCAGTATTTT; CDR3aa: CASSPGLAGGFSTDTQYF
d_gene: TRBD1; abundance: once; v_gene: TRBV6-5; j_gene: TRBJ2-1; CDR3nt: TGTGCCAGCAGTTTCCGGACAGGGGGAACCTACAATGAGCAGTTCTTC; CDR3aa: CASSFRTGGTYNEQFF
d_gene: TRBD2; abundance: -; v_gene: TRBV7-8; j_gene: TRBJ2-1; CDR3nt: TGTGCCAGCAGCCCAGGACTAGCCTACAATGAGCAGTTCTTC; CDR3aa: CASSPGLAYNEQFF
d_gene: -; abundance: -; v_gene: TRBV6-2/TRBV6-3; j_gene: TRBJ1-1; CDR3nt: TGTGCCAGCAGTTACTATAGGGAGACTGAAGCTTTCTTT; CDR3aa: CASSYYRETEAFF
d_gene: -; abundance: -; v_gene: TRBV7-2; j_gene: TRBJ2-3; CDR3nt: TGTGCCAGCAGCCCGACTAGAGATACGCAGTATTTT; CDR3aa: CASSPTRDTQYF
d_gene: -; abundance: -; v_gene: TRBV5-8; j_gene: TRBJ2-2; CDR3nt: TGTGCCAGCAGCCCCCTAGGGGAGCTGTTTTTT; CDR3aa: CASSPLGELFF
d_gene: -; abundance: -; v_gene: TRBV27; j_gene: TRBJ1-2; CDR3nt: TGTGCCAGCAGTTTTACAGGGAATTATGGCTACACCTTC; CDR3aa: CASSFTGNYGYTF
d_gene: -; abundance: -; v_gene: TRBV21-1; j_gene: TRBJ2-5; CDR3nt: TGTGCCAGCAGCAAAGAGAGCACGTGGCAGGGCCAAGAGACCCAGTACTTC; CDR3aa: CASSKESTWQGQETQYF
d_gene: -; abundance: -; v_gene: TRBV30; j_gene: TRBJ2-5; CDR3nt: TGTGCCTGGGCAGGCCTACCTCAAGAGACCCAGTACTTC; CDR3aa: CAWAGLPQETQYF
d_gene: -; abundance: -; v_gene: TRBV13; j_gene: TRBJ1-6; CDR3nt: TGTGCCAGCAGCTTAGACGGCAGGGCGGGGAATTCACCCCTCCACTTT; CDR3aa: CASSLDGRAGNSPLHF
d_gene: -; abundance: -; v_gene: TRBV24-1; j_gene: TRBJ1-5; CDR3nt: TGTGCCACCAGCGTTGGGGTAGGGGGCAATCAGCCCCAGCATTTT; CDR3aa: CATSVGVGGNQPQHF
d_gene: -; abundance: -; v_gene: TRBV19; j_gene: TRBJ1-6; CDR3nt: TGTGCCAGTAGTATAGAGGGGTCTGGGGAGTCACCCCTCCACTTT; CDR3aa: CASSIEGSGESPLHF
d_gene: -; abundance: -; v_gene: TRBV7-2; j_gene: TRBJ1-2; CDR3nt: TGTGCCAGCACTCCTCAACAGGCCTATGGCTACACCTTC; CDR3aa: CASTPQQAYGYTF
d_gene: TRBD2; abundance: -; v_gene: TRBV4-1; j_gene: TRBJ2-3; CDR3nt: TGCGCCAGCAGCCAGGGAGTAGCGGGGGGGCGGGCAGATACGCAGTATTTT; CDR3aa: CASSQGVAGGRADTQYF
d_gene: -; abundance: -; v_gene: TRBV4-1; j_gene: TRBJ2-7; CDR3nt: TGCGCCAGCAGCCAAGACTACTCCTACGAGCAGTACTTC; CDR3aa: CASSQDYSYEQYF
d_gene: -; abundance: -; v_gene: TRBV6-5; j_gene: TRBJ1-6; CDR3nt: TGTGCCAGCAGTTACTCGAGGGTAGGGGGTTCACCCCTCCACTTT; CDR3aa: CASSYSRVGGSPLHF
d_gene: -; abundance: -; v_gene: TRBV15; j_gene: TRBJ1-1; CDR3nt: TGTGCCACCAGCAGAACAATACAGGGAAAGGACACTGAAGCTTTCTTT; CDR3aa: CATSRTIQGKDTEAFF
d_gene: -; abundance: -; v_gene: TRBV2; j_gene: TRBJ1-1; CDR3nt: TGTGCCAGCAGTGGGGAGTCTGGGGAAGCTTTCTTT; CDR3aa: CASSGESGEAFF
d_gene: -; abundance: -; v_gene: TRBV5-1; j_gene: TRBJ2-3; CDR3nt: TGCGCCAGCAGCTTGGAAATGACTCCAGATACGCAGTATTTT; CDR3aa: CASSLEMTPDTQYF
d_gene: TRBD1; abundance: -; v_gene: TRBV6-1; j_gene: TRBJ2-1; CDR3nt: TGTGCCAGCAGTGAGTTAAACCGGACAGGGCGGAAAGAGCAGTTCTTC; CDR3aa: CASSELNRTGRKEQFF
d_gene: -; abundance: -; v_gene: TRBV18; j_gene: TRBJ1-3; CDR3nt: TGTGCCAGCTCACCGAGCACAGGGGGAAACACCATATATTTT; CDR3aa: CASSPSTGGNTIYF
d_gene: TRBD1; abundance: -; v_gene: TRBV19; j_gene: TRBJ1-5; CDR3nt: TGTGCCACATCAGGGGGCAGAGGGACCAATCAGCCCCAGCATTTT; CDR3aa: CATSGGRGTNQPQHF
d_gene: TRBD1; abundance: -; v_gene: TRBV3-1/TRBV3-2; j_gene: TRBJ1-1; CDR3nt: TGTGCCAGCAGCCTAATGCCGGGACAGGGGGCGCGGGCTTTCTTT; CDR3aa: CASSLMPGQGARAFF
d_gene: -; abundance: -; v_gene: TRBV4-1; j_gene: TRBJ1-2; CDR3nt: TGCGCCAGCAGCCAAGGAGTACAGGGTACGGGGGGTGGCTACACCTTC; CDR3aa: CASSQGVQGTGGGYTF
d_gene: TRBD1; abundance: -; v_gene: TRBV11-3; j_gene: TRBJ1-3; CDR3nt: TGTGCCAGCAGCCCAGGGGGAACTGGAAACACCATATATTTT; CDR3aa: CASSPGGTGNTIYF
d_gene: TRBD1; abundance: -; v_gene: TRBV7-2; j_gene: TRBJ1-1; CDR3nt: TGTGCCAGCAGCTTATGGGACAGGGGCGGAACTGAAGCTTTCTTT; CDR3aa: CASSLWDRGGTEAFF
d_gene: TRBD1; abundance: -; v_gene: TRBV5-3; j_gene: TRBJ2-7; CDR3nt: TGTGCCAGAAGATACCGGACAGGGGGCTGCTACGAGCAGTACTTC; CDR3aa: CARRYRTGGCYEQYF
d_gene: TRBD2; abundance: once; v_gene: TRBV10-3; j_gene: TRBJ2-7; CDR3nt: TGTGCCATCAGTCCGGGACTAGCGACCCACGAGCAGTACTTC; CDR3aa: CAISPGLATHEQYF
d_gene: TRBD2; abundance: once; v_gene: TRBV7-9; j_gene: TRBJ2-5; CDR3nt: TGTGCCAGCAGCCCAACTAGCGGGGGTTACCAAGAGACCCAGTACTTC; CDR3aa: CASSPTSGGYQETQYF
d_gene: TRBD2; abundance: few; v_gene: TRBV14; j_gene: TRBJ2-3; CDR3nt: TGTGCCAGCAGCCGAGTGAATTTCGGGGGGGGCACAGATACGCAGTATTTT; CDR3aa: CASSRVNFGGGTDTQYF
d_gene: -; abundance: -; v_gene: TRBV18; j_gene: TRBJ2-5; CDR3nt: TGTGCCAGCTCCCCGCCCACTAGCCCCGAGACCCAGTACTTC; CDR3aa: CASSPPTSPETQYF
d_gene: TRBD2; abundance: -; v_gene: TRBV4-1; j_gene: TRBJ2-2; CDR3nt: TGCGCCAGCAGCCCAGCCGTAGCGGGGGGGCCTGCCGGGGAGCTGTTTTTT; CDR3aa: CASSPAVAGGPAGELFF
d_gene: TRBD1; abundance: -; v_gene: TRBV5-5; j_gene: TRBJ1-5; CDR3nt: TGTGCCAGCAGCCTGGGGACAGTTAGCAATCAGCCCCAGCATTTT; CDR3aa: CASSLGTVSNQPQHF
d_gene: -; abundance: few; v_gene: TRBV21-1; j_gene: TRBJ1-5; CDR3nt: TGTGCCAGCACCACCCGGACAGAAAATAGCAATCAGCCCCAGCATTTT; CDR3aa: CASTTRTENSNQPQHF
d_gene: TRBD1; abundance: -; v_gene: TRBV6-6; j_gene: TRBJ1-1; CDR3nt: TGTGCCAGCAGTTCCTCGACAGGGGCGAACACTGAAGCTTTCTTT; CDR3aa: CASSSSTGANTEAFF
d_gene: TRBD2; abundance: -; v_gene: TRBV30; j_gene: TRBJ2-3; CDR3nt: TGTGCCTGGAACCCGGGACTAAGCACAGATACGCAGTATTTT; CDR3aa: CAWNPGLSTDTQYF
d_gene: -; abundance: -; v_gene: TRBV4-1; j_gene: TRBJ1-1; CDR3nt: TGCGCCAGCAGCCAAGTTGCAGGGAACACTGAAGCTTTCTTT; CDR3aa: CASSQVAGNTEAFF
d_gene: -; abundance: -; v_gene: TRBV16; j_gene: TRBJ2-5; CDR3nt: TGTGCCAGCAGCCAACGACAGGCGGAGACCCAGTACTTC; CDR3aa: CASSQRQAETQYF
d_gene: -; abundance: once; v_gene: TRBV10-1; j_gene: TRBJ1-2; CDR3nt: TGCGCCAGCAGTCCGGGGGGGCTCTATGGCTACACCTTC; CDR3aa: CASSPGGLYGYTF
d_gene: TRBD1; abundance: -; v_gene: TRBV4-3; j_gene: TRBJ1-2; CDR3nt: TGCGCCAGCAGCCAAGACCACCCGGGACAGGGGGCGTCGGGCTACACCTTC; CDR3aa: CASSQDHPGQGASGYTF
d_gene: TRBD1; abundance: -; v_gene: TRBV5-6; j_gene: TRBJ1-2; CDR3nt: TGTGCCAGCAGCTTGGGACAGGGTGGCTACACCTTC; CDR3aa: CASSLGQGGYTF
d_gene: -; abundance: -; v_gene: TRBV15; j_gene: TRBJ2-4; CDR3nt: TGTGCCACCAGCCGCGGCCGCGAGGCCAAAAACATTCAGTACTTC; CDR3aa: CATSRGREAKNIQYF
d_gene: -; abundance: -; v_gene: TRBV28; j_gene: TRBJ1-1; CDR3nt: TGTGCCAGCGGTCTCACAGGGTCGAACACTGAAGCTTTCTTT; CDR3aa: CASGLTGSNTEAFF
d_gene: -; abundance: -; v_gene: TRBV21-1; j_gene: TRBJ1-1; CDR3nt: TGTGCCAGCAGCAATGGAGGCTGGAGTGAAGCTTTCTTT; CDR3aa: CASSNGGWSEAFF
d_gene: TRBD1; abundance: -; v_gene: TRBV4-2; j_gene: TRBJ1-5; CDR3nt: TGTGCCAGCAGCCCACAGGGGGGTTCGAGCAATCAGCCCCAGCATTTT; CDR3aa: CASSPQGGSSNQPQHF
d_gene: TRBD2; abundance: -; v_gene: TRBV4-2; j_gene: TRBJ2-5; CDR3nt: TGTGCCAGCAGCCAGGACGCGGGAGCGGGGATCTCGGAGACCCAGTACTTC; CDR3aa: CASSQDAGAGISETQYF
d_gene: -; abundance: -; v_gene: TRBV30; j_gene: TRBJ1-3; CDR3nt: TGTGCCTGGAGTTACGGAGGGGCTGAGGGAAACACCATATATTTT; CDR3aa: CAWSYGGAEGNTIYF
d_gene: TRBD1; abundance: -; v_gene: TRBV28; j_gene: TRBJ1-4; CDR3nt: TGTGCCAGCAGTAGCGGGGGACAGGGGGGCGAAAAACTGTTTTTT; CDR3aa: CASSSGGQGGEKLFF